One T cell receptor (beta chain) is described in this entry. The CDR3 has 16 amino acids. With V trimmed by 0 bases and J by 5 bases, 4 bases remained unmatched. Germline V CDR1 and CDR2: SGHRS, YFSETQ. The data were obtained in a study of blood T cell repertoires in COVID-19. For the study at large: The cDNA or gDNA used as material had been derived from T cells, B-cell-depleted T cells, or PBMCs.

Some clones are missing from TCRdb's copy, which holds only in-frame ones; the method was immunoSEQ multiplex PCR. Of 150,000 to 200,000 clones listed, about 82% are singletons. The clonotype was recovered from a woman in her 30s with acute or convalescent COVID-19. V gene TRBV5-1 combines with J gene TRBJ2-7; 14 bases are a match to TRBD2. The source material was peripheral blood. CDR3 amino acids: CASSLGGTSGRNEQYF. DNA of the CDR3: TGCGCCAGCAGCTTGGGTGGGACTAGCGGGAGAAACGAGCAGTACTTC. The entire variable domain, with the rest obtained from reference TRBV5-1 and TRBJ2-7, is as follows: KAGVTQTPRYLIKTRGQQVTLSCSPISGHRSVSWYQQTPGQGLQFLFEYFSETQRNKGNFPGRFSGRQFSNSRSEMNVSTLELGDSALYLCASSLGGTSGRNEQYFGPGTRLTVT.